This T cell receptor (beta chain) was recorded in a study of Ad26.COV2.S vaccination and SARS-CoV-2 variants. Study overall: The donor was enrolled in the Ad26.COV2.S arm of the COV1001 trial. Into the muscle, Ad26.COV2.S was dosed once or twice, 56 days apart. Overall study results and limits: From the TCR breadth and depth analyses, total T cell responses may have been underestimated.

CDR3 size: 15 residues. From germline, CDR1 is SGHAT and CDR2 FQNNGV. Unmatched junction bases numbered 13, after V lost 4 bases and J lost 8 bases. As for treatment: around 19 received Ad26.COV2.S at low or high dose, single or two shots; five or six received placebo; per-sample allocation not given. The samples date from day 63 after the first vaccine or placebo injection. An Ad26 vector was used to express Wuhan-strain SARS-CoV-2 spike as the vaccine. The data were produced by immunoSEQ multiplex PCR, yet TCRdb's version contains in-frame clones alone and is incomplete. The sample holds about 400,000 clones; about 88% are singletons and the top ten take 3.5%. As regards this clone: Antigen unknown.

The clonotype was recovered from a person aged 18-60 years who received the Ad26.COV2.S COVID-19 vaccine or a placebo. The chain combines TRBV11-2 with TRBJ1-2; 7 nucleotides line up with TRBD1. The specimen comprised peripheral blood, sampled in a trial of Ad26.COV2.S vaccine versus placebo. Here the CDR3 DNA reads TGTGCCAGCAGCTCCGCGGGTATGCAGGGGGTCGGCTACACCTTC. It specifies CASSSAGMQGVGYTF.